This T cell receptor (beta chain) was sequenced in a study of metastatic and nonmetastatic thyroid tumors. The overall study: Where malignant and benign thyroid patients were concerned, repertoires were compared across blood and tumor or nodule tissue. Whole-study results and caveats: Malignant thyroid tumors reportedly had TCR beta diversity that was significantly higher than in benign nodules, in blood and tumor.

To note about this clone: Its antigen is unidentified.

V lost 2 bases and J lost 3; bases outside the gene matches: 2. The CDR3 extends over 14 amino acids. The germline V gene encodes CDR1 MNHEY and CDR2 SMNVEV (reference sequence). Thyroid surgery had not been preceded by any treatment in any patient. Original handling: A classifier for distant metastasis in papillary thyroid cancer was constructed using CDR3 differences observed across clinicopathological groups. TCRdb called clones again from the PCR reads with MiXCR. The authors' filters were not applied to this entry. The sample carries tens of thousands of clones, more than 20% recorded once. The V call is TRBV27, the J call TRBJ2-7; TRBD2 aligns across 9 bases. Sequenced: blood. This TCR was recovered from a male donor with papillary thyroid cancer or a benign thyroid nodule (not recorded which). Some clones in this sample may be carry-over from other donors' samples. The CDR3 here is CASSLRAGGYEQYF. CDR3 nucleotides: TGTGCCAGCAGTTTACGAGCGGGGGGCTACGAGCAGTACTTC.